The 10 T cell receptor beta chains listed next were all sequenced from one sample in a study of beta chain features in type 1 diabetes. The sequenced template was cDNA made from the entire isolated RNA. The protocol was immunoSEQ multiplex PCR, while the TCRdb copy is restricted to in-frame clones and leaves out a portion. This sample has fewer than 900,000 clones, with roughly 16% found just once. Sequencing was performed on naive CD4+ T cells from blood. All receptors come from a woman under 30 in good health.

For this clone: The same CDR3 is also encoded by other DNA sequences in this sample. The rearrangement joins TRBV7-8 to TRBJ2-5; D unclear. There are 12 residues in the CDR3. V was shortened by 0 bases and J by 5 bases, with 4 bases between the two germline ends. The germline V gene encodes CDR1 SGHVS and CDR2 FQNEAQ. The CDR3 nucleotides read TGTGCCAGCAGCTTAGCGGGCGAGACCCAGTACTTC. Translated: CASSLAGETQYF.

V usage is TRBV10-2 and J usage is TRBJ2-3, with 8 nucleotides matching TRBD2. This CDR3 has 13 residues. CDR1 and CDR2 from the germline V gene are WSHSY and SAAADI. Unmatched junction bases numbered 1, after V lost 7 bases and J lost 1 base. CDR3 nucleotide sequence: TGCGCCAGCAAGACTAGCGGCACAGATACGCAGTATTTT. It translates to CASKTSGTDTQYF.

This chain uses TRBV11-2 with TRBJ2-1; D possibly corresponds to TRBD2 (6 bases). The V gene lost 5 bases and the J gene lost 0 bases, with 14 bases spanning the gap. The CDR3 contains 16 residues. CDR1 and CDR2 (germline): SGHAT, FQNNGV. CDR3 protein: CASSHSASVSYNEQFF. In nucleotides, the CDR3 is TGTGCCAGCAGCCACTCTGCTAGCGTCTCCTACAATGAGCAGTTCTTC.

Worth noting for this clone: A single base separates this from a much larger clone, so it may be a read error. The chain has TRBV7-2 and TRBJ2-7; 7 bases are shared with TRBD1. The CDR3 runs to 13 residues. Germline V gene sequence: CDR1 SGHTA, CDR2 FQGNSA. The ends lost 5 bases at V and 0 bases at J; junction bases unmatched: 1. CDR3 amino acids: CASSGDSSYEQYF. In DNA, the CDR3 is TGTGCCAGCAGCGGGGACAGCTCCTACGAGCAGTACTTC.

The gene calls are TRBV5-4 and TRBJ2-1, with a tentative D call TRBD2 (6 bases). The CDR3 has 17 residues. CDR1 SGHNT and CDR2 YYREEE come from the germline V gene (reference sequence). The V gene lost 0 bases and the J gene lost 5 bases, with 18 bases spanning the gap. Written as DNA, the CDR3 is TGTGCCAGCAGCTTGGCACAATTTGGAGGGCCTCACAATGAGCAGTTCTTC. Translating gives CASSLAQFGGPHNEQFF.

Regarding this clone: One junction end disagrees with the germline gene, perhaps due to a read error. V gene TRBV20-1 combines with J gene TRBJ2-7; D is possibly TRBD1 (6 bases). The CDR3 extends over 8 amino acids. CDR1 and CDR2 from the germline V gene are DFQATT and SNEGSKA (reference sequence). CDR3 protein: CSVTPGAF. CDR3 DNA sequence: TGCAGTGTGACGCCAGGGGCTTTC.

The chain is built from TRBV15 and TRBJ1-1; D not resolved. Trimming took off 0 bases at V and 1 base at J, with 12 bases between the two ends. The CDR3 runs to 16 residues. The germline CDR1 and CDR2 sequences are LNHNV and YYDKDF (reference sequence). The CDR3 region is CATSRDLAGTNTEAFF. The CDR3 DNA sequence: TGTGCCACCAGCAGAGACCTCGCGGGAACGAACACTGAAGCTTTCTTT.

This chain uses TRBV2 with TRBJ1-1; D remains ambiguous. Trimming took 10 bases from V and 1 from J, leaving 10 bases between them. The CDR3 runs to 12 residues. CDR1 and CDR2 from the germline V gene are SNHLY and FYNNEI. The CDR3 sequence is CATVRENTEAFF. The CDR3 DNA follows: TGTGCCACCGTAAGGGAGAACACTGAAGCTTTCTTT.

The chain has TRBV18 and TRBJ2-1; a possible D gene is TRBD2 (6 bases). V was pared by 0 bases and J by 4 bases, with 13 bases between. CDR1 is KGHSH and CDR2 is LQKENI in the germline V gene. The CDR3 is made up of 16 amino acids. The CDR3 reads CASSPPTSPLYNEQFF. For the CDR3, the DNA is TGTGCCAGCTCACCACCGACTAGTCCCTTATACAATGAGCAGTTCTTC.

The chain combines TRBV7-2 with TRBJ2-6, with a tentative D call TRBD2 (6 bases). Trimming stripped 3 bases from V and 0 bases from J, with 12 bases between. Germline CDR1 and CDR2: SGHTA and FQGNSA. The CDR3 has 17 residues. CDR3 loop: CASSFGGTTSGANVLTF. In nucleotides, the CDR3 is TGTGCCAGCAGCTTTGGCGGGACGACCTCTGGGGCCAACGTCCTGACTTTC.